One T cell receptor (beta chain) is described in this entry. This sample was taken from a study of blood T cell repertoires in COVID-19. TCRdb's table, derived via immunoSEQ multiplex PCR, lists solely in-frame clones and lacks some. The data show about 440,000 clones, about 85% seen once. This TCR was recovered from a woman aged 18-30 years with acute COVID-19. Sequences were obtained from PBMCs or T cells enriched from blood (not recorded which).

The chain's CDR3 is CASSLNYRLSNEQFF. The CDR3 DNA reads TGTGCCAGCAGCTTAAATTATCGACTATCCAATGAGCAGTTCTTC. The V and J genes are TRBV7-9 and TRBJ2-1; TRBD2 is a possible D gene (5 bases). Germline V gene lookup returns CDR1 SEHNR and CDR2 FQNEAQ (reference sequence). The CDR3 runs to 15 residues. With 2 bases removed from V and 6 bases from J, the gap between germline ends came to 14 bases.